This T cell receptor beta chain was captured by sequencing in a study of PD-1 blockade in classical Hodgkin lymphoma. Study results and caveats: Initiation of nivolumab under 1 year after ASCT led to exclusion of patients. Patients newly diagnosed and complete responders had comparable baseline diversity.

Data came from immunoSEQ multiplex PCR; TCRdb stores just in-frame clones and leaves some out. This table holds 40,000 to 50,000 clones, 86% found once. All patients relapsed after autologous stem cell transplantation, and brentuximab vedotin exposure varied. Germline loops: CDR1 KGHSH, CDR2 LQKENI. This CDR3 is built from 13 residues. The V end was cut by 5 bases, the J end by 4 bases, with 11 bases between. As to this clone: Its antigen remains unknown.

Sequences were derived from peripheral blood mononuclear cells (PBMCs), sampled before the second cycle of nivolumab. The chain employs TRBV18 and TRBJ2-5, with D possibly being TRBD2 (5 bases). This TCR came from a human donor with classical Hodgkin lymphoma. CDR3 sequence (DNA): TGTGCCAGCTCAACGGACTTCCCAGAGACCCAGTACTTC. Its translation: CASSTDFPETQYF. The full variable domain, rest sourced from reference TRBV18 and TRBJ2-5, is NAGVMQNPRHLVRRRGQEARLRCSPMKGHSHVYWYRQLPEEGLKFMVYLQKENIIDESGMPKERFSAEFPKEGPSILRIQQVVRGDSAAYFCASSTDFPETQYFGPGTRLLVL.